This record concerns one TCR beta chain sequence. Its antigen remains undetermined. No clone much larger than this one lies a single base away; base qualities are absent. This record comes from a study of control samples from healthy donors and cancer patients (dated by TCRdb to the early 2020s). Receptors were amplified or captured by the immunoSEQ multiplex PCR assay. TCRdb's version of the immuneACCESS table is confined to in-frame rearrangements and falls short of the full clone set. An unresolved V gene accounts for under half of the shortfall where checked; the remainder is of unknown origin. This sample lists about 190,000 clones; 90% to 95% were detected once. Clones ranked in the top ten supply approximately 1.8% of the sample. Inclusive of the bounding cysteine and phenylalanine, the CDR3 is 14 residues long. Just CDR3 DNA is preserved here, 42 bases in frame from base 1. From a lookup of the germline V gene, CDR1 and CDR2 are SGHRS and YFSETQ. At the junction V is shortened by 2 bases and J by 0 bases, with 8 bases in between.

Recombination linked TRBV5-1 to TRBJ1-1; tentative D gene TRBD1, with 6 bases matching. Sequenced sample: blood. This TCR was sampled from a man under 40 in good health. The base sequence is TGCGCCAGCAGCTTCAGACAGGTGAACACTGAAGCTTTCTTT. Translation gives CASSFRQVNTEAFF.